The source of this T cell receptor beta chain is a study of blood T cell repertoires in COVID-19. In the study overall: Samples came from the United States, Italy and Spain, spanning acute and convalescent COVID-19. T cells, B-cell-depleted T cells, or PBMCs supplied cDNA or gDNA.

In the original processing: Counts of nucleated cells, estimated from reference gene primer amplification, were obtained. Clones were sequenced by immunoSEQ multiplex PCR, and TCRdb holds only the in-frame ones, with some missing. The D gene and trimming were derived from the DNA, and the V and J assignments and clone size from that table. The sample includes 200,000 or so clones, 82% of them seen just once. This clone occurred once. The sequenced sample consisted of peripheral blood. The TCR comes from a woman aged 25 to 45 with acute or convalescent COVID-19.

CDR3 residues: CASSTGQGRQETQYF. In nucleotides, the CDR3 is TGTGCCAGCAGCACGGGACAGGGCCGTCAAGAGACCCAGTACTTC. The genes are TRBV7-3 and TRBJ2-5, with 9 bases that match TRBD1. J was trimmed by 2 bases and V by 5 bases; bases with no gene match: 6. Per the germline V gene, CDR1 is SGHTA and CDR2 is FQGTGA. The CDR3 extends over 15 amino acids. Full variable domain (rest looked up from reference TRBV7-3 and TRBJ2-5): GAGVSQTPSNKVTEKGKYVELRCDPISGHTALYWYRQSLGQGPEFLIYFQGTGAADDSGLPNDRFFAVRPEGSVSTLKIQRTERGDSAVYLCASSTGQGRQETQYFGPGTRLLVL.